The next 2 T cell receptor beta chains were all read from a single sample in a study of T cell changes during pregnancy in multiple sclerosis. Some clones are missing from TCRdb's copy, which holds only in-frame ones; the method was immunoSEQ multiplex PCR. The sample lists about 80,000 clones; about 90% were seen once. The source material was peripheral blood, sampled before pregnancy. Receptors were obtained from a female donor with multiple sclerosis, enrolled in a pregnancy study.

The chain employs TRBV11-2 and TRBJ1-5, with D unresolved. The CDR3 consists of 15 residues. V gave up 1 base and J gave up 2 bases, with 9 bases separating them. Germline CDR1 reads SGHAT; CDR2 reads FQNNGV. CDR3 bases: TGTGCCAGCAGCTTAGGCCCCGGTGGCAATCAGCCCCAGCATTTT. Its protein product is CASSLGPGGNQPQHF.

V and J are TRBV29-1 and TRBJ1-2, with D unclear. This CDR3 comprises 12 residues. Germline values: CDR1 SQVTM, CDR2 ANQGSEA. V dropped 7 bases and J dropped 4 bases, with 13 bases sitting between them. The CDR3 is CSAAGRFYGYTF. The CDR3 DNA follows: TGCAGCGCGGCGGGCAGATTCTATGGCTACACCTTC. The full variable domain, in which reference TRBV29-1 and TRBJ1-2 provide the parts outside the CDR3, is SAVISQKPSRDICQRGTSLTIQCQVDSQVTMMFWYRQQPGQSLTLIATANQGSEATYESGFVIDKFPISRPNLTFSTLTVSNMSPEDSSIYLCSAAGRFYGYTFGSGTRLTVV.